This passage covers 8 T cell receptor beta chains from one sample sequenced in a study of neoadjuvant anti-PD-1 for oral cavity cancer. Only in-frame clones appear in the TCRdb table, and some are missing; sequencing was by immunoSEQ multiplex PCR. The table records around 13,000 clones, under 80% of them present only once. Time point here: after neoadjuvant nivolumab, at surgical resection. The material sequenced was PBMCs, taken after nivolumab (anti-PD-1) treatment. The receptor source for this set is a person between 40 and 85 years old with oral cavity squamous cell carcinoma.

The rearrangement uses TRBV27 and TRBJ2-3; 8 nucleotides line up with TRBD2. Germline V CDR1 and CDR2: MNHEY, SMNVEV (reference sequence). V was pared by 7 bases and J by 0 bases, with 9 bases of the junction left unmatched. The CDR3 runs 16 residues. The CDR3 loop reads CASTLRASGSTDTQYF. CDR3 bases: TGTGCCAGCACCCTTCGTGCTAGCGGGAGCACAGATACGCAGTATTTT.

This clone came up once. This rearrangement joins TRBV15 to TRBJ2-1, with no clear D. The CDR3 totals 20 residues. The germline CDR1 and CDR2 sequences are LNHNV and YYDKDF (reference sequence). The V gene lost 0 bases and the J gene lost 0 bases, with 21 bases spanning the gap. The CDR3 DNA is TGTGCCACCAGCAGAGATCGAGCCCAAGCCCGAAGATCCTCCTACAATGAGCAGTTCTTC. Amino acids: CATSRDRAQARRSSYNEQFF.

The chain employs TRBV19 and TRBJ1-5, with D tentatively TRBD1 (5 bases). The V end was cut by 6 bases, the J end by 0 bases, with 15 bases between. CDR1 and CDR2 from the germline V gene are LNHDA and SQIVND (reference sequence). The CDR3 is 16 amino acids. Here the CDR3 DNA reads TGTGCCAGTAGGGGGACTTCGGGTTATAGCAATCAGCCCCAGCATTTT. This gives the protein CASRGTSGYSNQPQHF.

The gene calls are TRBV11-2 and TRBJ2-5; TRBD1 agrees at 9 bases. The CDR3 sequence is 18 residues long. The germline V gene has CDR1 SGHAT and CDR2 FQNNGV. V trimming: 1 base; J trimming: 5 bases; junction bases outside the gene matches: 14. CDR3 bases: TGTGCCAGCAGCTTAGTAGCCCAACACAGGGGGCGCCGGGAGACCCAGTACTTC. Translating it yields CASSLVAQHRGRRETQYF. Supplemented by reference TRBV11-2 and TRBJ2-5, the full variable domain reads EAGVAQSPRYKIIEKRQSVAFWCNPISGHATLYWYQQILGQGPKLLIQFQNNGVVDDSQLPKDRFSAERLKGVDSTLKIQPAKLEDSAVYLCASSLVAQHRGRRETQYFGPGTRLLVL.

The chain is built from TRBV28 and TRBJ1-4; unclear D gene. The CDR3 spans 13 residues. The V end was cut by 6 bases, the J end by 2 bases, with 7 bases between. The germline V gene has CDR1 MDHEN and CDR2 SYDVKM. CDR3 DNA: TGTGCCAGCAGCGAACCCACTAATGAAAAACTGTTTTTT. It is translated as CASSEPTNEKLFF.

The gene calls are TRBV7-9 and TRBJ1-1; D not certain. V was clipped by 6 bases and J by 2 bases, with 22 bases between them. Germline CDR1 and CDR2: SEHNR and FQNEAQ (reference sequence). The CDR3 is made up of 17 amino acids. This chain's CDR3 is CASRTPPHGGRNTEAFF. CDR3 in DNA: TGTGCCAGCAGAACCCCCCCACACGGCGGGCGAAACACTGAAGCTTTCTTT.

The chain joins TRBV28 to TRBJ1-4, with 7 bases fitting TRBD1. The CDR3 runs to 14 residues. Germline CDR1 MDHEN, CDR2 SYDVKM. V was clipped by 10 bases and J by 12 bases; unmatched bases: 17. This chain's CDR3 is CATQGEGRMWELFF. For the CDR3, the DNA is TGTGCCACTCAGGGGGAGGGAAGGATGTGGGAACTGTTTTTT. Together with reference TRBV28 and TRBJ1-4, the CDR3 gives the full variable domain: DVKVTQSSRYLVKRTGEKVFLECVQDMDHENMFWYRQDPGLGLRLIYFSYDVKMKEKGDIPEGYSVSREKKERFSLILESASTNQTSMYLCATQGEGRMWELFFGSGTQLSVL.

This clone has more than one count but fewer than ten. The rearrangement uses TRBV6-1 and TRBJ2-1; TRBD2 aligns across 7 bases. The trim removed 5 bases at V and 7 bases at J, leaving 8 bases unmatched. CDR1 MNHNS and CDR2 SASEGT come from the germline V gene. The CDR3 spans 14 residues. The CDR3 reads CASSNTGTTNEQFF. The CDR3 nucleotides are TGTGCCAGCAGTAACACCGGGACTACAAATGAGCAGTTCTTC.